One sample yielded the 9 T cell receptor beta chains listed below, sequenced in a study of regulatory T cells in long-lasting Graves disease. Arm-PCR of CDR3 regions with iRepertoire HTBI primers generated TCR beta libraries. MiXCR, applied by TCRdb to the multiplex PCR reads, yields one record per CDR3 protein. The sample records approximately 360,000 distinct CDR3 sequences, roughly 24% being singletons. The time point: persistent/refractory GD, antithyroid drugs over 5 years with positive TRAb. From PBMCs, RNA was extracted and then used to make the TCR library. The sample in question was peripheral blood mononuclear cells (PBMCs), obtained when the disease was refractory, from a patient treated with antithyroid drugs. The receptors were gathered from a woman in her 40s with Graves disease.

Ten or more counts support this clonotype. The V and J genes are TRBV12-3 or TRBV12-4 and TRBJ2-3, with D possibly being TRBD2 (5 bases). The DNA end is more similar to TRBJ2-5, so the J call may be wrong. The CDR3 has 12 amino acids. As DNA, the CDR3 is TGTGCCAGCAGTTTAGCGGCGGGGACCCAGTACTTC. Amino acids: CASSLAAGTQYF.

This clonotype was detected ten times or more. This chain connects TRBV28 to TRBJ1-5; D not certain. Trimming took 3 bases from V and 9 from J, leaving 6 bases between them. CDR1 is MDHEN and CDR2 is SYDVKM in the germline V gene. This CDR3 is 11 amino acids long. The CDR3 loop is CASSFSGPQHF. The CDR3 DNA is TGTGCCAGCAGTTTTTCGGGGCCCCAGCATTTT.

This clonotype appeared a few times. The chain is built from TRBV6-1 and TRBJ2-2, with D maybe TRBD1 (6 bases). The CDR3 is 15 residues long. Germline values: CDR1 MNHNS, CDR2 SASEGT. Trimming took 6 bases from V and 3 from J, leaving 14 bases between them. The CDR3 DNA is TGTGCCAGCAGCCGCTATGAGGGGGACACCGGGGAGCTGTTTTTT. Translated: CASSRYEGDTGELFF.

This clonotype was observed many times. The J gene is TRBJ1-2, the V gene TRBV5-1; 7 bases line up with TRBD1. V was clipped by 3 bases and J by 3 bases; unmatched bases: 5. This CDR3 comprises 14 residues. Germline V CDR1 and CDR2: SGHRS, YFSETQ. In DNA, the CDR3 is TGCGCCAGCAGCTGGGGACAGACGGACTATGGCTACACCTTC. It specifies CASSWGQTDYGYTF.

This clonotype was detected many times. This chain joins TRBV6-5 and TRBJ1-1; a weak D match, TRBD1 (5 bases). Germline values: CDR1 MNHEY, CDR2 SVGAGI. V lost 0 bases, J lost 9 bases, and 23 bases lay in between. CDR3 length: 17 residues. The CDR3 region has the DNA TGTGCCAGCAGTTACTCGGGGGGTACGGGTAAACTTGAGAAAGCTTTCTTT. Amino acid sequence: CASSYSGGTGKLEKAFF.

This clonotype was counted at least ten times. This chain links TRBV28 with TRBJ2-5; 8 bases are shared with TRBD1. V lost 1 base, J lost 5 bases, and 15 bases stayed unmatched. Germline V gives CDR1 MDHEN, CDR2 SYDVKM. There are 18 residues in the CDR3. The CDR3 is CASSLYFLGQGVRETQYF. DNA of the CDR3: TGTGCCAGCAGTTTATATTTCTTAGGACAGGGAGTTCGTGAGACCCAGTACTTC. Full variable domain (missing parts from reference TRBV28 and TRBJ2-5): DVKVTQSSRYLVKRTGEKVFLECVQDMDHENMFWYRQDPGLGLRLIYFSYDVKMKEKGDIPEGYSVSREKKERFSLILESASTNQTSMYLCASSLYFLGQGVRETQYFGPGTRLLVL.

The rearrangement joins TRBV5-1 to TRBJ2-3, with D tentatively TRBD2 (6 bases). Deletions cut 4 bases from V and 0 bases from J, with 18 bases between. CDR3 length: 17 amino acids. Per the germline V gene, CDR1 is SGHRS and CDR2 is YFSETQ. CDR3 residues: CASSNPGLRSSTDTQYF. CDR3 DNA sequence: TGCGCCAGCAGCAACCCGGGACTTCGCTCTAGCACAGATACGCAGTATTTT.

As to this clonotype: This may arise from a read error, as a much more abundant clone is one base away. The final CDR3 position lacks the conserved phenylalanine or tryptophan, pointing to a likely read error. In DNA, the CDR3 is TGTGCCAGCAGTTTTTATGCAGGGGGCGAAACTGAAGCTTTCCTT. It encodes CASSFYAGGETEAFL. J is TRBJ1-1 and V is TRBV27, with TRBD1 matching 8 bases. Germline V gives CDR1 MNHEY, CDR2 SMNVEV (reference sequence). V shed 3 bases and J 5 bases; nucleotides not matched to a gene: 8. The CDR3 has 15 residues.

The chain employs TRBV7-2 and TRBJ2-2; TRBD2 aligns across 7 bases. The germline CDR1 and CDR2 sequences are SGHTA and FQGNSA. The V segment lost 5 bases and the J segment 3 bases; nucleotides outside the gene matches: 9. The CDR3 has 16 residues. In DNA form, the CDR3 reads TGTGCCAGCAGCCCCAGTCCGGGAGGAGACACCGGGGAGCTGTTTTTT. It yields the protein CASSPSPGGDTGELFF. The full variable domain, completed using reference TRBV7-2 and TRBJ2-2, is GAGVSQSPSNKVTEKGKDVELRCDPISGHTALYWYRQSLGQGLEFLIYFQGNSAPDKSGLPSDRFSAERTGGSVSTLTIQRTQQEDSAVYLCASSPSPGGDTGELFFGEGSRLTVL.